These T cell receptor beta chains were read from a single sample in a study of T cells after yellow fever vaccination. TCRdb fed the 5' RACE reads into MiXCR, producing one record per CDR3 protein. The sample lists approximately 580,000 distinct CDR3 sequences, roughly 17% occurring once. The sample in question was PBMCs, obtained more than 4 days after the first yellow fever vaccination. These receptors were taken from a man between 18 and 29 years old who received the YFV17D yellow fever vaccine. CDR3s include the opening cysteine and the closing phenylalanine or tryptophan. The order of the fields is D gene, V gene, clone size, J gene, CDR3 protein, CDR3 DNA. D genes are given only for firm matches. Clone size is not always given. Where it is, it says once, few, many or a class for expanded clones.

.	TRBV4-3	.	TRBJ2-3	CASSQEGRPSDTQYF	TGCGCCAGCAGCCAAGAAGGACGGCCTTCAGATACGCAGTATTTT
.	TRBV14	.	TRBJ2-1	CASSQERVGEQFF	TGTGCCAGCAGCCAAGAACGAGTCGGTGAGCAGTTCTTC
TRBD2	TRBV27	few	TRBJ2-7	CASSLAGRAYEQYF	TGTGCCAGCAGTCTCGCAGGGAGGGCCTACGAGCAGTACTTC
TRBD1	TRBV2	few	TRBJ2-1	CASMTSRTGVYNEQFF	TGTGCCAGCATGACTTCCCGGACAGGGGTCTACAATGAGCAGTTCTTC
.	TRBV11-2	.	TRBJ2-3	CASSLADGPDTQYF	TGTGCCAGCAGCTTAGCTGACGGCCCAGATACGCAGTATTTT
.	TRBV19	few	TRBJ2-1	CASNSRGVSSYNEQFF	TGTGCCAGTAATTCCAGGGGGGTCAGCTCCTACAATGAGCAGTTCTTC
TRBD2	TRBV6-1	.	TRBJ2-7	CASSPGTRRHEQYF	TGTGCCAGCAGTCCCGGGACTAGACGGCACGAGCAGTACTTC
.	TRBV5-1	few	TRBJ2-2	CASSSRRGFSNTGELFF	TGCGCCAGCAGCTCCAGGAGGGGATTCTCGAACACCGGGGAGCTGTTTTTT
TRBD1	TRBV12-3/TRBV12-4	few	TRBJ1-5	CASSSTGGSNQPQHF	TGTGCCAGCAGTTCTACAGGGGGCAGCAATCAGCCCCAGCATTTT
.	TRBV18	once	TRBJ2-3	CASSPLHGTFDTQYF	TGTGCCAGCTCACCACTTCACGGGACTTTCGATACGCAGTATTTT
.	TRBV15	.	TRBJ2-7	CATSREVRGLGEQYF	TGTGCCACCAGCAGGGAGGTCCGAGGACTTGGGGAGCAGTACTTC